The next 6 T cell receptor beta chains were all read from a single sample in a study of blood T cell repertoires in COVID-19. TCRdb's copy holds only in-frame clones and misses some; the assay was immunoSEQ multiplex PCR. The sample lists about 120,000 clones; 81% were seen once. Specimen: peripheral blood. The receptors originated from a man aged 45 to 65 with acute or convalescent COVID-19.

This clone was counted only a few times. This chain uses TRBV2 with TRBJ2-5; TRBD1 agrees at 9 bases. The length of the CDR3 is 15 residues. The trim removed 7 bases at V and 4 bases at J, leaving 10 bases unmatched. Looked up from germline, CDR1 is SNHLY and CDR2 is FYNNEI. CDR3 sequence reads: CASKISRDRAETQYF. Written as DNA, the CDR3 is TGTGCCAGCAAGATTTCTCGGGACAGGGCAGAGACCCAGTACTTC. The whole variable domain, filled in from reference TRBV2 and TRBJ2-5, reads EPEVTQTPSHQVTQMGQEVILRCVPISNHLYFYWYRQILGQKVEFLVSFYNNEISEKSEIFDDQFSVERPDGSNFTLKIRSTKLEDSAMYFCASKISRDRAETQYFGPGTRLLVL.

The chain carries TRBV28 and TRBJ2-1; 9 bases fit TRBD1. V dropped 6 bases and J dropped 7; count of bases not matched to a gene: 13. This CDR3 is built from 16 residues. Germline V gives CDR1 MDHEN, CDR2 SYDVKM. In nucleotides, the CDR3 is TGTGCCAGCAGAACACTCACAGGGGGCGCATGGAATGAGCAGTTCTTC. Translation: CASRTLTGGAWNEQFF.

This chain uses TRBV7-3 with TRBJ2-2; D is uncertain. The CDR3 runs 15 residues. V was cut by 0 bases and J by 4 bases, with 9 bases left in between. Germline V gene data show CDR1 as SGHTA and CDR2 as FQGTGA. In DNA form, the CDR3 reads TGTGCCAGCAGCTTAACATTCGGCGGCACCGGGGAGCTGTTTTTT. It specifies CASSLTFGGTGELFF.

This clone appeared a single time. CDR3 residues: CASSERGKDEKLFF. CDR3 coding DNA: TGTGCCAGCAGTGAAAGGGGGAAGGATGAAAAACTGTTTTTT. J is TRBJ1-4 and V is TRBV28, with D possibly matching TRBD1 (6 bases). CDR3 length: 14 residues. The germline gives CDR1 MDHEN, CDR2 SYDVKM. V lost 5 bases, J lost 6 bases, and 13 bases lay in between.

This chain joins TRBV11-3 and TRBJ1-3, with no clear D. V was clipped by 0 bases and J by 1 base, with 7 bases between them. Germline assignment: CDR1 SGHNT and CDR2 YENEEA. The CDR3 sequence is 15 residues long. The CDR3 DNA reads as TGTGCCAGCAGCTTAGATGGGCAGTCTGGAAACACCATATATTTT. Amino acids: CASSLDGQSGNTIYF. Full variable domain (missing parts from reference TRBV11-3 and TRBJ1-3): EAGVVQSPRYKIIEKKQPVAFWCNPISGHNTLYWYLQNLGQGPELLIRYENEEAVDDSQLPKDRFSAERLKGVDSTLKIQPAELGDSAVYLCASSLDGQSGNTIYFGEGSWLTVV.

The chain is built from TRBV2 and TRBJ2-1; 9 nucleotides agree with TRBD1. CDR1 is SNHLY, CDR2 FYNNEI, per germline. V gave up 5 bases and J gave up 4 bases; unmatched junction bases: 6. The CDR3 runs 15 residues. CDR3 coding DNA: TGTGCCAGCAGTCTTTTGGGACAGGGATACAATGAGCAGTTCTTC. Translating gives CASSLLGQGYNEQFF.